The clone carrying this TCR beta chain was recorded many times. Antigen unknown. The data derive from a study of neurological immune-mediated disorders. Findings and limits, study-wide: Neither clinical nor MRI features showed any association with the multiple sclerosis repertoire cluster, and the authors stated that larger cohorts are needed.

Where libraries were unsorted, they were derived from 2 million PBMCs stored at -80 degrees C. One entry per CDR3 protein results from TCRdb running MiXCR on the 5' RACE reads. The table shows about 70,000 distinct CDR3 sequences, with approximately 4.6% occurring only once. CDR3 length: 15 residues. Losses at the gene ends were 5 bases for V and 7 bases for J; bases not matched to a gene: 11. Germline V gene lookup returns CDR1 SGHTA and CDR2 FQGNSA. The chain links TRBV7-2 to TRBJ1-5, with 7 nucleotides matching TRBD1. The sequence was collected from a woman between 65 and 79 years old with multiple sclerosis. The sequenced material came from PBMCs. CDR3 protein: CASSPRSGGGQPQHF. The CDR3 DNA is TGTGCCAGCAGCCCGAGGTCAGGGGGTGGACAGCCCCAGCATTTT.